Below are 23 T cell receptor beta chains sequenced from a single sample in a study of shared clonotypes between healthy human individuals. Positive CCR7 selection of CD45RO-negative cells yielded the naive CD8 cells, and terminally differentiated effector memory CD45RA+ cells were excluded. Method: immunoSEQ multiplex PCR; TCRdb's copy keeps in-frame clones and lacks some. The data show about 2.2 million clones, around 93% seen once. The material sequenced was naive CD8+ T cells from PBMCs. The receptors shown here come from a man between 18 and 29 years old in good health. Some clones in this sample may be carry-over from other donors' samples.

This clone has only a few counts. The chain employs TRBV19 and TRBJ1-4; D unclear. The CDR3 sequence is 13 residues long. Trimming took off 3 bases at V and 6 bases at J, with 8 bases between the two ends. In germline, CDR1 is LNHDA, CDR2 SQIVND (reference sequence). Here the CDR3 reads CASSIFTDEKLFF. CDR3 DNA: TGTGCCAGTAGTATTTTCACAGATGAAAAACTGTTTTTT.

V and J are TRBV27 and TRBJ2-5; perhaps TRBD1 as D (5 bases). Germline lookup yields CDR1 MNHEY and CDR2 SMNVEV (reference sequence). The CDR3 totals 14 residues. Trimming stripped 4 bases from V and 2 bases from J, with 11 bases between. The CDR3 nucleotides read TGTGCCAGCAGTTCACGACGGACACAAGAGACCCAGTACTTC. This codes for CASSSRRTQETQYF.

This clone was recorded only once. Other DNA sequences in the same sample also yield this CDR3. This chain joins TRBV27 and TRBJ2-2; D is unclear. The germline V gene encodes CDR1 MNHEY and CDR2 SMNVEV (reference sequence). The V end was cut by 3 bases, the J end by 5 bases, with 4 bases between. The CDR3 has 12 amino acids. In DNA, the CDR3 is TGTGCCAGCAGTTTGGTTACCGGGGAGCTGTTTTTT. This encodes CASSLVTGELFF.

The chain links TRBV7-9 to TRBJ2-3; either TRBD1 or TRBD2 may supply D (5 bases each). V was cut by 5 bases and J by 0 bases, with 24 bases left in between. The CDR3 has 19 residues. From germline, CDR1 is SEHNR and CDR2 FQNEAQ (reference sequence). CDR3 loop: CASSDLQGAEPTSTDTQYF. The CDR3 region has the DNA TGTGCCAGCAGCGATCTCCAGGGAGCGGAACCCACTAGCACAGATACGCAGTATTTT.

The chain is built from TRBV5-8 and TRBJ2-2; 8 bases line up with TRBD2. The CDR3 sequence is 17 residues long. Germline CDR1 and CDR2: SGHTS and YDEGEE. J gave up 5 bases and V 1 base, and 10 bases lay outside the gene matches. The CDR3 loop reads CASSLRVAGSRTGELFF. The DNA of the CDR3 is TGTGCCAGCAGCTTGCGAGTAGCGGGATCGAGGACCGGGGAGCTGTTTTTT.

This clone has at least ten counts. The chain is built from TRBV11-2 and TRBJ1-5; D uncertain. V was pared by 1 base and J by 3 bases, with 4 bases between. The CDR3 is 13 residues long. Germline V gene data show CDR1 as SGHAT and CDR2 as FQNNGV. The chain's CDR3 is CASSLAYNQPQHF. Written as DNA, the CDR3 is TGTGCCAGCAGCTTAGCGTACAATCAGCCCCAGCATTTT.

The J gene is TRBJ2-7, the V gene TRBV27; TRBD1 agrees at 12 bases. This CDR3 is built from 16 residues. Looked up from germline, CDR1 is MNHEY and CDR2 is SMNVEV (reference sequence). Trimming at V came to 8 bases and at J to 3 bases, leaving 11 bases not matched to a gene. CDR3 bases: TGTGCCAGCCGCGGGACAGGGGGCGTTGGACGCTACGAGCAGTACTTC. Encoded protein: CASRGTGGVGRYEQYF.

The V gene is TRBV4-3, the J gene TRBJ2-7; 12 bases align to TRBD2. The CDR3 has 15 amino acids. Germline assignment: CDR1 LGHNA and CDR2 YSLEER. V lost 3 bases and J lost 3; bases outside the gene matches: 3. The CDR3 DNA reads TGCGCCAGCAGCCAGACTAGCGGGAGCTTCTACGAGCAGTACTTC. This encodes CASSQTSGSFYEQYF.

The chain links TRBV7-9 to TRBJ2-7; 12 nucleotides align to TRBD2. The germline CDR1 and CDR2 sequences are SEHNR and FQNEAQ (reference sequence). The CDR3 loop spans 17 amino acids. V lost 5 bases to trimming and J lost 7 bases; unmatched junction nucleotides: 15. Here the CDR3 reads CASSPLGQLAGGGEQYF. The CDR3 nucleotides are TGTGCCAGCAGCCCATTGGGGCAACTAGCGGGAGGTGGAGAGCAGTACTTC.

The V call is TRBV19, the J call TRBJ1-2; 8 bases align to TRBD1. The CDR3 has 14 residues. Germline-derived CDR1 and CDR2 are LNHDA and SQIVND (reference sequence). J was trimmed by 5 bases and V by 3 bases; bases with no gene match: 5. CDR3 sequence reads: CASSIRTGLYGYTF. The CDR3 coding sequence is TGTGCCAGTAGTATCCGGACAGGGCTTTATGGCTACACCTTC.

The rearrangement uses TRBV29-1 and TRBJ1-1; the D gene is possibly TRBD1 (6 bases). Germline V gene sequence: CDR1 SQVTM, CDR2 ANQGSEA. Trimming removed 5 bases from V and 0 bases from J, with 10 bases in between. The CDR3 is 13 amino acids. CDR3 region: CSVTGQMNTEAFF. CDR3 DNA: TGCAGCGTTACCGGACAGATGAACACTGAAGCTTTCTTT. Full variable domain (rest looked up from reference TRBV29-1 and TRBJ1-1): SAVISQKPSRDICQRGTSLTIQCQVDSQVTMMFWYRQQPGQSLTLIATANQGSEATYESGFVIDKFPISRPNLTFSTLTVSNMSPEDSSIYLCSVTGQMNTEAFFGQGTRLTVV.

The DNA of the CDR3 is TGTGCCAGCACCAAGGGGAGGGGGCTACCCTACGAGCAGTACTTC. Its translation: CASTKGRGLPYEQYF. V usage is TRBV28 and J usage is TRBJ2-5; tentatively, D is TRBD1 or TRBD2 (7 bases each). The end of the DNA is better explained by TRBJ2-7, so the J call may be wrong. Germline V gene data show CDR1 as MDHEN and CDR2 as SYDVKM. The CDR3 consists of 15 residues.

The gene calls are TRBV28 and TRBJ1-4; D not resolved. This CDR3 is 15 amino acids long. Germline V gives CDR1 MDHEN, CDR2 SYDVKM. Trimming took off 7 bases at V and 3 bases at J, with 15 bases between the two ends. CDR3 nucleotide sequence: TGTGCCAGCACCCCATGGATGGCAGCTAATGAAAAACTGTTTTTT. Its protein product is CASTPWMAANEKLFF. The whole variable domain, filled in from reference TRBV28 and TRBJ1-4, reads DVKVTQSSRYLVKRTGEKVFLECVQDMDHENMFWYRQDPGLGLRLIYFSYDVKMKEKGDIPEGYSVSREKKERFSLILESASTNQTSMYLCASTPWMAANEKLFFGSGTQLSVL.

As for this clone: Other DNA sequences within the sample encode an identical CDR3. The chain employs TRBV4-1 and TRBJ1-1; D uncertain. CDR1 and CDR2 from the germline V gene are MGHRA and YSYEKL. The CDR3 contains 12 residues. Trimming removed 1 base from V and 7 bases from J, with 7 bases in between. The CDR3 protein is CASSQAGSEAFF. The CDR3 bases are TGCGCCAGCAGCCAAGCGGGCAGTGAAGCTTTCTTT.

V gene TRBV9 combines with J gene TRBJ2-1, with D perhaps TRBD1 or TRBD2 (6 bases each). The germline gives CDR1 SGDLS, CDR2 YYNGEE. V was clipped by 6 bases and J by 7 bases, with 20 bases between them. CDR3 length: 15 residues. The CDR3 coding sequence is TGTGCCAGCACATCAGGGGACTCTTCTTGGAATGAGCAGTTCTTC. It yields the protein CASTSGDSSWNEQFF. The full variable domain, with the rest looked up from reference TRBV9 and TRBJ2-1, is DSGVTQTPKHLITATGQRVTLRCSPRSGDLSVYWYQQSLDQGLQFLIQYYNGEERAKGNILERFSAQQFPDLHSELNLSSLELGDSALYFCASTSGDSSWNEQFFGPGTRLTVL.

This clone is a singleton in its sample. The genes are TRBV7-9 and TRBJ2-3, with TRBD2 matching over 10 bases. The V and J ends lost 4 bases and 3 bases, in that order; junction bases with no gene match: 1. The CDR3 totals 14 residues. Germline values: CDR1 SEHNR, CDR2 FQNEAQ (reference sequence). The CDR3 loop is CASSSGLATDTQYF. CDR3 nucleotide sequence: TGTGCCAGCAGCTCGGGACTAGCGACAGATACGCAGTATTTT.

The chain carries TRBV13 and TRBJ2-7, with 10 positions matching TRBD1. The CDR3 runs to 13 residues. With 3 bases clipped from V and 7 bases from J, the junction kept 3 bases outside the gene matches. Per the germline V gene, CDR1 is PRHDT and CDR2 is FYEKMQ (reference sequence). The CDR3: CASSFGTGEEQYF. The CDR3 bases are TGTGCCAGCAGCTTCGGGACAGGGGAAGAGCAGTACTTC.

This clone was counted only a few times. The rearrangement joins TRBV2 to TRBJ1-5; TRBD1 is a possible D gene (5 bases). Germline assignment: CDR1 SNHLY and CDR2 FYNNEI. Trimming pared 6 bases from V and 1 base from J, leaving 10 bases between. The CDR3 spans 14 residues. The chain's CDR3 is CASSPGASNQPQHF. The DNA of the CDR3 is TGTGCCAGCAGCCCCGGGGCCAGCAATCAGCCCCAGCATTTT.

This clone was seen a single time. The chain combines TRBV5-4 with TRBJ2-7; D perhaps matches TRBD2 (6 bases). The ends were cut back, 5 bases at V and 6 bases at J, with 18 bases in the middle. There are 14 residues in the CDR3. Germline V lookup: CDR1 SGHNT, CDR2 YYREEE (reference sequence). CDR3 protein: CASSPRENRLEQYF. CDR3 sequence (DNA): TGTGCCAGCAGTCCTCGGGAGAACAGACTCGAGCAGTACTTC.

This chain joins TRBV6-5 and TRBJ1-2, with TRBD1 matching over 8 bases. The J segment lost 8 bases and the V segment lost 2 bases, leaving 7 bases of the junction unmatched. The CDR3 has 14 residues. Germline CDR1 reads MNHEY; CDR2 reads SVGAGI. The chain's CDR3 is CASSYEGQGKGYTF. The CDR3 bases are TGTGCCAGCAGTTACGAAGGACAGGGTAAAGGCTACACCTTC.

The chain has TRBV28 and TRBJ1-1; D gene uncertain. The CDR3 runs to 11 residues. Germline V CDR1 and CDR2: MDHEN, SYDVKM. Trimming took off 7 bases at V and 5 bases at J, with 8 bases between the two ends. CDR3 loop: CASMEGTEAFF. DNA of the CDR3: TGTGCCAGCATGGAGGGAACTGAAGCTTTCTTT.

The CDR3 bases are TGTGCCAGCAGCTTGAGTCATAACTTCTACGAGCAGTACTTC. Protein: CASSLSHNFYEQYF. The J gene is TRBJ2-7, the V gene TRBV5-6, with D uncertain. There are 14 residues in the CDR3. Per the germline V gene, CDR1 is SGHDT and CDR2 is YYEEEE. V lost 1 base and J 3 bases, leaving 11 bases between the germline ends.

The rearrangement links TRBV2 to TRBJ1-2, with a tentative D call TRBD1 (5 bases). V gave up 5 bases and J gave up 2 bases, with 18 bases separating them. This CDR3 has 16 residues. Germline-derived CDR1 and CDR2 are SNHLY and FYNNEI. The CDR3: CASSSGPALINYGYTF. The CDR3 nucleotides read TGTGCCAGCAGTTCGGGACCCGCCCTCATCAACTATGGCTACACCTTC.